The T cell receptor (beta chain) described here comes from a study of cytomegalovirus exposure and HLA in healthy donors. PCR involved 60 Vbeta and 13 Jbeta primers. Generated by immunoSEQ multiplex PCR, the TCRdb table keeps only in-frame clones and is missing some. In the table there are approximately 290,000 clones, roughly 80% of which are singletons. The table lists this clone with a count of one. CDR3 size: 16 residues. The V gene lost 5 bases and the J gene lost 5 bases, with 18 bases spanning the gap. Germline CDR1 reads MDHEN; CDR2 reads SYDVKM. Specimen: PBMCs. This chain joins TRBV28 and TRBJ1-4, with a possible D match to TRBD1 (5 bases). This clonotype was obtained from a girl aged 2-15 years in good health and CMV-seronegative. The CDR3 loop is CASSPHGGALNEKLFF. The CDR3 DNA reads as TGTGCCAGCAGTCCCCATGGCGGGGCGCTGAATGAAAAACTGTTTTTT. Complete variable domain (other parts from reference TRBV28 and TRBJ1-4): DVKVTQSSRYLVKRTGEKVFLECVQDMDHENMFWYRQDPGLGLRLIYFSYDVKMKEKGDIPEGYSVSREKKERFSLILESASTNQTSMYLCASSPHGGALNEKLFFGSGTQLSVL.